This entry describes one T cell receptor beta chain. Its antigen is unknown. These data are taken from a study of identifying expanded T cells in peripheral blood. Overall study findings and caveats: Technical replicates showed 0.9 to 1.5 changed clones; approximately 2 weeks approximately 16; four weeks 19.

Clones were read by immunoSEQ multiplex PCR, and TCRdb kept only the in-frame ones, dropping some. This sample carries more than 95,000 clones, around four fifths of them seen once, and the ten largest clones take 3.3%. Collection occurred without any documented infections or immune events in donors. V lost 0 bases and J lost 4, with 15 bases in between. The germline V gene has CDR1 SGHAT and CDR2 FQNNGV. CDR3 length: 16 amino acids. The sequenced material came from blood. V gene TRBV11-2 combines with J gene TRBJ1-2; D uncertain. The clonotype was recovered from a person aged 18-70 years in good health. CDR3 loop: CASSLDLDDRAYGYTF. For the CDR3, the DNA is TGTGCCAGCAGCTTAGACTTGGACGACCGAGCCTATGGCTACACCTTC.